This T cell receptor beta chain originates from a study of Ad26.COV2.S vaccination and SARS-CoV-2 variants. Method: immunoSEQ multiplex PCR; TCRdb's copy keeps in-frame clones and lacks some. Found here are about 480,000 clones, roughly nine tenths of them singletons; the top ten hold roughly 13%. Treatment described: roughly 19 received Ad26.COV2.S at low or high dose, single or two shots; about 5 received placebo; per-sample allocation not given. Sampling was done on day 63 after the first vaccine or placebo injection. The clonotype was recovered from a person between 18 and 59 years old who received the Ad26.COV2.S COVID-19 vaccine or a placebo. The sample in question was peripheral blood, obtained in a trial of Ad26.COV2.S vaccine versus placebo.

CDR3 sequence (DNA): TGTGCCATCAGTTCCACTAGCGGGACGCGATCCTACAATGAGCAGTTCTTC. Its translation: CAISSTSGTRSYNEQFF. V usage is TRBV10-3 and J usage is TRBJ2-1, with 10 nucleotides matching TRBD2. Trimming took 5 bases from V and 1 from J; bases not matched to a gene: 8. The CDR3 runs to 17 residues. Germline assignment: CDR1 ENHRY and CDR2 SYGVKD.